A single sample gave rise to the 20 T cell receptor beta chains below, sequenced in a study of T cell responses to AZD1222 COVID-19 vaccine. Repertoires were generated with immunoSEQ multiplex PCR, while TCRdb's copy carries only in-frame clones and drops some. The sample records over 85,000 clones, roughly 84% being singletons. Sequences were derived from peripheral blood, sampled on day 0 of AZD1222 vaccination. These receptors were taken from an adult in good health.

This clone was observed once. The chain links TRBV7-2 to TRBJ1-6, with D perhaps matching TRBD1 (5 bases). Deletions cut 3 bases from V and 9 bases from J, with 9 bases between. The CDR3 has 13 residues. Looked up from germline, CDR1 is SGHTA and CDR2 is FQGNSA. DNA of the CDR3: TGTGCCAGCAGCTTGGGGGGAAGTTCACCCCTCCACTTT. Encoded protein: CASSLGGSSPLHF.

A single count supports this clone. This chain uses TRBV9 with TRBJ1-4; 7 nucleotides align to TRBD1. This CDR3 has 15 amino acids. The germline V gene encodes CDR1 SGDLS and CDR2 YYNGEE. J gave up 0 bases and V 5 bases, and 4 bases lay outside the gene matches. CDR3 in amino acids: CASSQDRATNEKLFF. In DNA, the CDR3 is TGTGCCAGCAGTCAAGACAGGGCAACTAATGAAAAACTGTTTTTT.

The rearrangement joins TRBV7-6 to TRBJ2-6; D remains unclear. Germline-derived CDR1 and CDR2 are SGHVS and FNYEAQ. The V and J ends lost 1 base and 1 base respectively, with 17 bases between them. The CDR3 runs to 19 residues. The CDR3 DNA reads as TGTGCCAGCAGCTTAGACCTGAAGGTGAAGAGATCTGGGGCCAACGTCCTGACTTTC. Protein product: CASSLDLKVKRSGANVLTF.

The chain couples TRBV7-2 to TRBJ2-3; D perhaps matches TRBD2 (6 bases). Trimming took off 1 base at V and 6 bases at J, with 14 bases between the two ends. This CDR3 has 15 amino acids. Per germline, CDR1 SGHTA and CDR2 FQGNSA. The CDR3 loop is CASSLEGLRQDTQYF. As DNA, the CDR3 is TGTGCCAGCAGCTTAGAGGGACTCCGCCAGGATACGCAGTATTTT.

The CDR3: CASSKVTGVQSTEAFF. CDR3 in DNA: TGTGCCAGCAGCAAAGTCACAGGAGTCCAAAGCACTGAAGCTTTCTTT. The chain employs TRBV7-9 and TRBJ1-1, with D tentatively TRBD1 (5 bases). CDR1 is SEHNR and CDR2 is FQNEAQ in the germline V gene (reference sequence). The V end lost 5 bases, the J end lost 4 bases, and 20 bases lay between the germline ends. The CDR3 is 16 amino acids. Looking up the rest from reference TRBV7-9 and TRBJ1-1 gives the full variable domain: DTGVSQNPRHKITKRGQNVTFRCDPISEHNRLYWYRQTLGQGPEFLTYFQNEAQLEKSRLLSDRFSAERPKGSFSTLEIQRTEQGDSAMYLCASSKVTGVQSTEAFFGQGTRLTVV.

This CDR3 reads CASSFRLDPGSYNEQFF. The CDR3, as DNA: TGCGCCAGCAGCTTCCGGTTGGACCCCGGCTCCTACAATGAGCAGTTCTTC. The chain employs TRBV5-1 and TRBJ2-1; D is unresolved. The length of the CDR3 is 17 residues. Germline lookup yields CDR1 SGHRS and CDR2 YFSETQ. Trimming removed 2 bases at V and 0 bases at J, with 15 bases between.

CDR3 amino acids: CASSFTGNPSEYEQYF. The DNA of the CDR3 is TGTGCCAGCAGCTTTACAGGAAATCCTAGCGAATACGAGCAGTACTTC. The chain couples TRBV7-8 to TRBJ2-7, with a tentative D call TRBD2 (6 bases). The CDR3 length is 16 residues. The V and J ends lost 3 bases and 4 bases respectively, with 19 bases between them. Germline values: CDR1 SGHVS, CDR2 FQNEAQ.

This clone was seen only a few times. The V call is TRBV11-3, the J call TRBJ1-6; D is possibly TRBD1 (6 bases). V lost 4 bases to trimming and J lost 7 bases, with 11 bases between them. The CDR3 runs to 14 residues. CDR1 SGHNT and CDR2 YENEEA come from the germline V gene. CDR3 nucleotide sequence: TGTGCCAGCAGCTACGGGGGGCGGAATTCACCCCTCCACTTT. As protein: CASSYGGRNSPLHF.

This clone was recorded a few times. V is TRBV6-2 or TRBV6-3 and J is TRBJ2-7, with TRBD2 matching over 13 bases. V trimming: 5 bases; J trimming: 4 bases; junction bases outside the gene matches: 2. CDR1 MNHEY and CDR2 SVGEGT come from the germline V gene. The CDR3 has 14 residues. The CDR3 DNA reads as TGTGCCAGCAGTCGGACTAGCGGGAGTTACGAGCAGTACTTC. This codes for CASSRTSGSYEQYF.

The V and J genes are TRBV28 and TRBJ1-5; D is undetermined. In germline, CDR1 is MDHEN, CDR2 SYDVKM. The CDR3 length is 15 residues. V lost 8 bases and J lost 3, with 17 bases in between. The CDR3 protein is CASRRGGRSNQPQHF. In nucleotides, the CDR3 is TGTGCCAGCCGTCGGGGAGGGCGTTCCAATCAGCCCCAGCATTTT.

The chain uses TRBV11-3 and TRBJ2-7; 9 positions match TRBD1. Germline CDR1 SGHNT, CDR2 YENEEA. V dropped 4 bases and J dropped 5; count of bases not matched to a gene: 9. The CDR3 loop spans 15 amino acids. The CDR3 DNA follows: TGTGCCAGCAGCTACAACCGGGACAGGGACCACGAGCAGTACTTC. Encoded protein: CASSYNRDRDHEQYF.

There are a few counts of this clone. CDR3 bases: TGTGCCAGCTCCCGTCAACCGGGACAGGGGGTAAATGAGCAGTTCTTC. Amino acid sequence: CASSRQPGQGVNEQFF. V is TRBV18 and J is TRBJ2-1, with 11 positions matching TRBD1. The CDR3 covers 16 residues. V shed 6 bases and J 7 bases; nucleotides not matched to a gene: 11. Looked up from germline, CDR1 is KGHSH and CDR2 is LQKENI.

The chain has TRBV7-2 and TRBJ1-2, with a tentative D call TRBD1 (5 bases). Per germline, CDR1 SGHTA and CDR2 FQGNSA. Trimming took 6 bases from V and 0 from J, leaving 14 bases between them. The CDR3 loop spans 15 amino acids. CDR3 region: CASRRQSDSNYGYTF. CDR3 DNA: TGTGCCAGCAGAAGACAGTCCGATTCTAACTATGGCTACACCTTC.

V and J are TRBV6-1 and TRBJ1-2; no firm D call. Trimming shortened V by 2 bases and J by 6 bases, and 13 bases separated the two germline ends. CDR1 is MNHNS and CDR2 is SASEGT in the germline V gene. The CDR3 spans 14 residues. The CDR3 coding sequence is TGTGCCAGCAGTGAAATGTACGGGATTGATGGCTACACCTTC. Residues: CASSEMYGIDGYTF.

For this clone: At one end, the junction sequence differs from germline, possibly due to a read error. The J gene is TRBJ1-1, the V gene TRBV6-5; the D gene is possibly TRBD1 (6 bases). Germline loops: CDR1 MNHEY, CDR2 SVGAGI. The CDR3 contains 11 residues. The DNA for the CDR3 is TGTGCCGGCAGGGGGAACACTGAAGCTTTCTTT. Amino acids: CAGRGNTEAFF.

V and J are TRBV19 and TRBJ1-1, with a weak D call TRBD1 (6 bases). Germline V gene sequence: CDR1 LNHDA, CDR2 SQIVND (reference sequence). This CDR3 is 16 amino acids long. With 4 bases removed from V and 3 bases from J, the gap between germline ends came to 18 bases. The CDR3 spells CASSKDRSRGYTEAFF. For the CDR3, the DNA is TGTGCCAGTAGTAAGGACAGATCCCGAGGTTACACTGAAGCTTTCTTT.

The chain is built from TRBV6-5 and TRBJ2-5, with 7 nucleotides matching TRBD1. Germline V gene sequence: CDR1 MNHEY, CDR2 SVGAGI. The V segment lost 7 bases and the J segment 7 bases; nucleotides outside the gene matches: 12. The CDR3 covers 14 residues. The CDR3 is CASISSRGRGTQYF. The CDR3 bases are TGTGCCAGCATCTCGTCAAGGGGGCGCGGGACCCAGTACTTC.

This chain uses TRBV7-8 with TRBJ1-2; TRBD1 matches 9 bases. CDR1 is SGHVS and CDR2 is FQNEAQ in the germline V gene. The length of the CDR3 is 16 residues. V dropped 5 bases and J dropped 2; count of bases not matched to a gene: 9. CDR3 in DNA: TGTGCCAGCAGCGTTGGGACAGGGTCGATCAACTATGGCTACACCTTC. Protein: CASSVGTGSINYGYTF.

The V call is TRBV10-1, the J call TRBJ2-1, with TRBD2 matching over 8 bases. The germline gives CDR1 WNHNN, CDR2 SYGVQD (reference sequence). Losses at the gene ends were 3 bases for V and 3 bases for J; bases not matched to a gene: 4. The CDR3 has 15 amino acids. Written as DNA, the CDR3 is TGCGCCAGCAGTGATCCCGCGGGGGGCTACAATGAGCAGTTCTTC. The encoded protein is CASSDPAGGYNEQFF.

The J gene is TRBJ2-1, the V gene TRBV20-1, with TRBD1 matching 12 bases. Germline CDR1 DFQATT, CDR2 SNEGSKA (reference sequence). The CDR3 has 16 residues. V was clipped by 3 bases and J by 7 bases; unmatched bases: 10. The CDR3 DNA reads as TGCAGTGCTAGTAAGACGTCGGGACAGGGGGCGAATGAGCAGTTCTTC. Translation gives CSASKTSGQGANEQFF.